This entry describes one TCR beta chain. Libraries of TRB cDNA were made by 5' RACE and carried UMIs. TCRdb re-called the 5' RACE reads and gives one entry per CDR3 protein, without DNA. The listing records tens of thousands of distinct CDR3 sequences. The data stem from a study of CXCR3-negative and CXCR3-positive naive CD8 T cells. The CDR3 runs to 15 residues. Per the germline V gene, CDR1 is SGDLS and CDR2 is YYNGEE. V gene TRBV9 combines with J gene TRBJ2-3; TCRdb selects TRBD2, and the lack of DNA leaves this call unchecked. The sample comprised memory CD8+ T cells from blood. This TCR derives from a human donor in good health. Some clones in this sample may be carry-over from other donors' samples. CDR3 region: CASSAGPSPTDTQYF.